Below, 25 T cell receptor beta chains from the same sample are listed, as sequenced in a study of PD-L1 blockade in urothelial cancer. This table comes from immunoSEQ multiplex PCR, and its TCRdb copy is limited to in-frame clones, with some not included. The data contain over 75,000 clones, approximately 81% of them seen just once; the ten biggest clones take up about an eighth. The time point is: pretreatment peripheral blood. This material consisted of PBMCs, taken around atezolizumab (anti-PD-L1) treatment. These TCRs come from a man aged 60 to 69 with urothelial cancer.

This clone was counted a single time. This chain uses TRBV5-1 with TRBJ2-7; the match to TRBD1 covers 11 bases. Per germline, CDR1 SGHRS and CDR2 YFSETQ. The CDR3 is 18 amino acids. Trimming cost V 4 bases and J 0 bases; bases outside gene matches: 12. This CDR3 is CASSTTGTGGKSSYEQYF. The CDR3, as DNA: TGCGCCAGCAGCACAACCGGGACAGGGGGAAAAAGCTCCTACGAGCAGTACTTC.

This chain connects TRBV7-9 to TRBJ1-1; a possible D gene is TRBD1 (6 bases). The V end was cut by 7 bases, the J end by 1 base, with 13 bases between. The CDR3 loop spans 14 amino acids. From germline, CDR1 is SEHNR and CDR2 FQNEAQ (reference sequence). CDR3 loop: CASTPGVTNTEAFF. CDR3 coding DNA: TGTGCCAGCACCCCAGGGGTGACGAACACTGAAGCTTTCTTT. Complete variable domain (other parts from reference TRBV7-9 and TRBJ1-1): DTGVSQNPRHKITKRGQNVTFRCDPISEHNRLYWYRQTLGQGPEFLTYFQNEAQLEKSRLLSDRFSAERPKGSFSTLEIQRTEQGDSAMYLCASTPGVTNTEAFFGQGTRLTVV.

This clone was detected a few times. The gene calls are TRBV30 and TRBJ1-1; D is possibly TRBD1 (6 bases). Between the trimmed V and J ends, which lost 5 bases and 10 bases, there was a span of 23 bases. From germline, CDR1 is GTSNPN and CDR2 SVGIG (reference sequence). The CDR3 is 14 residues long. The CDR3 loop is CAWGDTRRTDRAFF. CDR3 DNA: TGTGCCTGGGGAGACACGCGACGGACAGATAGAGCTTTCTTT.

J is TRBJ1-1 and V is TRBV7-3; 9 bases align to TRBD1. The CDR3 is made up of 17 amino acids. The V segment lost 5 bases and the J segment 2 bases; nucleotides outside the gene matches: 12. Germline V CDR1 and CDR2: SGHTA, FQGTGA. This chain's CDR3 is CASSPSTRTGANTEAFF. As DNA, the CDR3 is TGTGCCAGCAGCCCCTCCACCAGGACAGGGGCTAACACTGAAGCTTTCTTT.

A note on this clone: The DNA is left out, because the CDR3 cannot be placed on it with certainty; the CDR3 is given as TCRdb lists it. J is TRBJ1-5 and V is TRBV4-3. The CDR3 is 18 amino acids in total, end residues counted. Germline V CDR1 and CDR2: LGHNA, YSLEER. Here the CDR3 reads CASSQDLGTGFGSQPQHF.

V and J are TRBV10-1 and TRBJ1-3; D not certain. Trimming cost V 0 bases and J 2 bases, with 5 bases left between them. The CDR3 contains 14 residues. CDR1 WNHNN and CDR2 SYGVQD come from the germline V gene (reference sequence). The DNA for the CDR3 is TGCGCCAGCAGTGAGTCTACAGCTGGAAACACCATATATTTT. This codes for CASSESTAGNTIYF.

V and J are TRBV7-9 and TRBJ2-1, with a possible D match to TRBD2 (7 bases). Germline CDR1 SEHNR, CDR2 FQNEAQ (reference sequence). Trimming took 0 bases from V and 8 from J, leaving 14 bases between them. This CDR3 has 15 residues. CDR3 loop: CASSLAGGGGDEQFF. CDR3 DNA sequence: TGTGCCAGCAGCTTAGCGGGAGGGGGAGGAGATGAGCAGTTCTTC. Supplemented by reference TRBV7-9 and TRBJ2-1, the full variable domain reads DTGVSQNPRHKITKRGQNVTFRCDPISEHNRLYWYRQTLGQGPEFLTYFQNEAQLEKSRLLSDRFSAERPKGSFSTLEIQRTEQGDSAMYLCASSLAGGGGDEQFFGPGTRLTVL.

The CDR3 sequence: CSASRVNGYTF. The CDR3 nucleotides are TGCAGTGCTAGCAGGGTAAATGGCTACACCTTC. The chain employs TRBV20-1 and TRBJ1-2; possible D gene TRBD1, 5 bases. Trimming shortened V by 3 bases and J by 6 bases, and 8 bases separated the two germline ends. Germline-derived CDR1 and CDR2 are DFQATT and SNEGSKA (reference sequence). This CDR3 spans 11 amino acids.

The V gene is TRBV5-5, the J gene TRBJ1-4, with 7 positions matching TRBD1. Trimming at V came to 4 bases and at J to 6 bases, leaving 9 bases not matched to a gene. Germline V CDR1 and CDR2: SGHKS, YYEKEE (reference sequence). The CDR3 has 15 amino acids. CDR3 sequence reads: CASSPEGGGYEKLFF. CDR3 in DNA: TGTGCCAGCAGCCCGGAAGGAGGGGGCTATGAAAAACTGTTTTTT.

The V call is TRBV6-6, the J call TRBJ1-1; possibly TRBD1 for D (5 bases). Trimming cost V 6 bases and J 4 bases, with 15 bases left between them. Germline CDR1 is MNHNY and CDR2 is SVGAGI (reference sequence). This CDR3 is 14 amino acids long. For the CDR3, the DNA is TGTGCCAGCAGGTGGGGGGAGGAGGGCACTGAAGCTTTCTTT. This codes for CASRWGEEGTEAFF.

The chain joins TRBV6-6 to TRBJ2-2, with 9 nucleotides matching TRBD2. This CDR3 is 16 amino acids long. V gave up 10 bases and J gave up 6 bases; unmatched junction bases: 15. Germline V CDR1 and CDR2: MNHNY, SVGAGI (reference sequence). The CDR3 sequence: CATHPGAGGRSGELFF. In nucleotides, the CDR3 is TGTGCCACCCACCCGGGGGCGGGAGGGCGTTCCGGGGAGCTGTTTTTT.

In DNA form, the CDR3 reads TGTGCCAGCAGGGCCGGGACTAGCGGGAGGACACAACATACGCAGTATTTT. Translating it yields CASRAGTSGRTQHTQYF. This chain links TRBV6-4 with TRBJ2-3, with TRBD2 matching over 15 bases. Germline V CDR1 and CDR2: MRHNA, SNTAGT. The CDR3 has 17 residues. J lost 7 bases, V lost 6 bases, and 11 bases had no gene match.

Only one count was recorded for this clone. The CDR3 DNA reads TGTGCCAGTAGTAGGGCTAGCGGAGAATTACATACGCAGTATTTT. This translates into CASSRASGELHTQYF. The J gene is TRBJ2-3, the V gene TRBV19; the match to TRBD2 covers 7 bases. The CDR3 totals 15 residues. CDR1 is LNHDA and CDR2 is SQIVND in the germline V gene (reference sequence). With V trimmed by 4 bases and J by 7 bases, 11 bases remained unmatched.

This clone has just a few counts. The rearrangement uses TRBV2 and TRBJ2-7; D gene ambiguous. Germline CDR1 and CDR2: SNHLY and FYNNEI. The CDR3 has 13 residues. Trimming pared 3 bases from V and 0 bases from J, leaving 6 bases between. This chain's CDR3 is CASSDQDSYEQYF. The CDR3 bases are TGTGCCAGCAGTGATCAGGACTCCTACGAGCAGTACTTC.

V usage is TRBV18 and J usage is TRBJ1-1; the D gene is possibly TRBD1 (5 bases). Germline lookup yields CDR1 KGHSH and CDR2 LQKENI. The CDR3 spans 13 residues. The ends were cut back, 2 bases at V and 10 bases at J, with 14 bases in the middle. The CDR3 coding sequence is TGTGCCAGCTCACCATCAGGGTCTTCGTTAGCTTTCTTT. Translating gives CASSPSGSSLAFF.

J is TRBJ1-5 and V is TRBV6-5; 9 bases agree with TRBD1. CDR1 MNHEY and CDR2 SVGAGI come from the germline V gene. The CDR3 consists of 15 residues. V trimming: 4 bases; J trimming: 6 bases; junction bases outside the gene matches: 7. The CDR3 region has the DNA TGTGCCAGCAGTTCACGGGGGACAGGGAGTCAGCCCCAGCATTTT. This translates into CASSSRGTGSQPQHF.

The rearrangement uses TRBV4-1 and TRBJ1-5; D remains unclear. Trimming left V 1 base short and J 7 bases short, with 20 bases between. Per germline, CDR1 MGHRA and CDR2 YSYEKL. The CDR3 runs 17 residues. In DNA, the CDR3 is TGCGCCAGCAGCCAAGTGGGCGGGGTGGGAACAAGGCAGCCCCAGCATTTT. Translation gives CASSQVGGVGTRQPQHF.

The J gene is TRBJ2-1, the V gene TRBV30; 10 bases are a match to TRBD2. V shed 0 bases and J 6 bases; nucleotides not matched to a gene: 5. Germline V CDR1 and CDR2: GTSNPN, SVGIG (reference sequence). This CDR3 is built from 15 residues. CDR3 DNA sequence: TGTGCCTGGAGTGTCGACCTAGCGGGAGCCAATGAGCAGTTCTTC. This encodes CAWSVDLAGANEQFF.

The chain couples TRBV11-2 to TRBJ1-2; 7 bases map to TRBD1. The CDR3 spans 14 residues. V gave up 3 bases and J gave up 4 bases; unmatched junction bases: 5. CDR1 and CDR2 from the germline V gene are SGHAT and FQNNGV. The CDR3 here is CASSLTGQSYGYTF. CDR3 DNA: TGTGCCAGCAGCTTGACAGGGCAGTCCTATGGCTACACCTTC.

The V gene is TRBV5-1, the J gene TRBJ1-1; possibly TRBD1 for D (6 bases). V was trimmed by 1 base and J by 6 bases, leaving 13 bases between them. CDR1 is SGHRS and CDR2 is YFSETQ in the germline V gene. CDR3 length equals 14 residues. Written as DNA, the CDR3 is TGCGCCAGCAGCTTGCAAGGGGGTTACGCTGAAGCTTTCTTT. As protein: CASSLQGGYAEAFF.

V gene TRBV5-1 combines with J gene TRBJ2-7, with a possible D match to TRBD1 (6 bases). Germline V gene sequence: CDR1 SGHRS, CDR2 YFSETQ. Trimming took off 0 bases at V and 6 bases at J, with 13 bases between the two ends. This CDR3 region has 14 residues. The CDR3 loop reads CASSLEGHPFEQYF. The DNA for the CDR3 is TGCGCCAGCAGCTTGGAGGGACACCCCTTCGAGCAGTACTTC.

This chain uses TRBV5-1 with TRBJ1-1, with 8 bases matching TRBD1. Germline assignment: CDR1 SGHRS and CDR2 YFSETQ. The ends lost 4 bases at V and 2 bases at J; junction bases unmatched: 7. This CDR3 is built from 15 residues. The CDR3: CASSPSGTGNTEAFF. DNA for the CDR3: TGCGCCAGCAGCCCCTCCGGGACAGGAAACACTGAAGCTTTCTTT.

The J gene is TRBJ2-7, the V gene TRBV6-1; tentative D call: TRBD2 (5 bases). Germline CDR1 and CDR2: MNHNS and SASEGT. V gave up 6 bases and J gave up 7 bases, with 19 bases separating them. The CDR3 is 14 residues long. The CDR3 DNA is TGTGCCAGCAGGAGCGGTACAACGAACACGGAGCAGTACTTC. Translation: CASRSGTTNTEQYF.

This chain links TRBV7-9 with TRBJ2-2, with 9 bases aligning to TRBD1. With V trimmed by 6 bases and J by 4 bases, 3 bases remained unmatched. The CDR3 length is 14 residues. Germline loops: CDR1 SEHNR, CDR2 FQNEAQ (reference sequence). CDR3 in amino acids: CASRGQGVTGELFF. The CDR3 region has the DNA TGTGCCAGCAGGGGACAGGGTGTCACCGGGGAGCTGTTTTTT.

The CDR3 bases are TGTGCCAGCGGCCCAGGGGCTGGGGCCAACGTCCTGACTTTC. This sequence encodes CASGPGAGANVLTF. This chain links TRBV2 with TRBJ2-6, with D possibly being TRBD1 (6 bases). Germline loops: CDR1 SNHLY, CDR2 FYNNEI. The germline V and J ends were trimmed by 8 bases and 2 bases, with 10 bases remaining between them. The CDR3 is made up of 14 amino acids.